Listed here are 4 T cell receptor beta chains from one sample, sequenced in a study of OX40 agonist ivuxolimab in advanced cancers. Measured with immunoSEQ multiplex PCR; TCRdb has only the in-frame clones, and not every one. In the table there are some 54,000 clones, over 60% of which are singletons. The material sequenced was CD4+ or CD8+ T cells sorted from blood, taken in a trial of the OX40 agonist ivuxolimab. These TCRs come from an adult with an advanced solid tumor such as melanoma, head and neck, liver or kidney cancer.

The rearrangement links TRBV27 to TRBJ1-1; no clear D gene. Germline V gives CDR1 MNHEY, CDR2 SMNVEV (reference sequence). V was pared by 4 bases and J by 6 bases, with 15 bases between. CDR3 length: 14 residues. This CDR3 is CASSSEVMTAEAFF. In DNA, the CDR3 is TGTGCCAGCAGTTCGGAGGTAATGACCGCTGAAGCTTTCTTT.

The chain carries TRBV5-1 and TRBJ2-7; D is ambiguous. V lost 2 bases and J lost 3, with 9 bases in between. This CDR3 region has 13 residues. The V gene's germline CDR1 is SGHRS and CDR2 YFSETQ. CDR3 loop: CASSFSTNYEQYF. The CDR3 nucleotides are TGCGCCAGCAGCTTTTCAACTAACTACGAGCAGTACTTC.

The chain is built from TRBV19 and TRBJ1-5; a weak D match, TRBD1 (6 bases). V was shortened by 3 bases and J by 2 bases, with 11 bases between the two germline ends. The length of the CDR3 is 15 residues. Germline CDR1 is LNHDA and CDR2 is SQIVND (reference sequence). The CDR3 sequence: CASSMGAPGNQPQHF. The CDR3 bases are TGTGCCAGTAGTATGGGGGCGCCGGGCAATCAGCCCCAGCATTTT. Drawing the rest from reference TRBV19 and TRBJ1-5, the complete variable domain is DGGITQSPKYLFRKEGQNVTLSCEQNLNHDAMYWYRQDPGQGLRLIYYSQIVNDFQKGDIAEGYSVSREKKESFPLTVTSAQKNPTAFYLCASSMGAPGNQPQHFGDGTRLSIL.

This chain uses TRBV2 with TRBJ1-6; D ambiguous. The CDR3 is 14 amino acids. Per the germline V gene, CDR1 is SNHLY and CDR2 is FYNNEI. V was cut by 7 bases and J by 4 bases, with 11 bases left in between. The CDR3 coding sequence is TGTGCCAGCACCCAAGGAGGATATAATTCACCCCTCCACTTT. Translating it yields CASTQGGYNSPLHF.